This T cell receptor (beta chain) was documented in a study of regulatory T cells in long-lasting Graves disease. Regarding the study as a whole: Persistent Graves' disease cases displayed lower TCR diversity than newly diagnosed ones.

Concerning this clonotype itself: What it binds is unknown.

This CDR3 is 15 amino acids long. The germline CDR1 and CDR2 sequences are MDHEN and SYDVKM. CDR3-region Arm-PCR and iRepertoire HTBI primers produced the TCR beta libraries. Authors' processing steps: Identification yielded 60 or so TRBV and some 15 TRBJ segments across samples. Using its own MiXCR run on the multiplex PCR reads, TCRdb lists one record per CDR3 protein. The V and J calls reflect TCRdb's pipeline rather than the authors' work. The sample gives 440,000 or so distinct CDR3 sequences, around 15% of which show up once; about 10% is in the top ten. Regarding time point: newly diagnosed GD, antithyroid drugs for less than 3 months. Scientists built the TCR library using RNA that was extracted from PBMCs. Under American Thyroid Association guidelines, Graves' disease was diagnosed. A further study also used this sample, focusing on T cells in Graves' hyperthyroidism and ophthalmopathy. Per that study: Peripheral blood also featured most of the thyroid clonotypes expanded above 0.001.

This sequence was found in a woman aged 30 to 39 with Graves disease. The J gene is TRBJ2-1, the V gene TRBV28; 7 bases fit TRBD2. The DNA end is more similar to TRBJ2-5, so the J call may be wrong. Here the sequenced sample was peripheral blood mononuclear cells (PBMCs), taken at new diagnosis, from a patient treated with antithyroid drugs. In DNA form, the CDR3 reads TGTGCCAGCAGTTTACTAGCGGCAAACGTAGAGACCCAGTACTTC. Translating gives CASSLLAANVETQYF.